Sequencing of this T cell receptor (beta chain) was carried out in a study of shared clonotypes between healthy human individuals. This CDR3 spans 13 amino acids. V shed 7 bases and J 6 bases; nucleotides not matched to a gene: 6. Germline CDR1 reads MNHEY; CDR2 reads SVGAGI. Assay: immunoSEQ multiplex PCR; the TCRdb copy retains only in-frame clones and omits some. The sample shows about 330,000 clones, 74% of them seen only once. Partitioning of CD4+ cells yielded a CD45RA+ naive subset and a CD45RA-negative memory subset. The chain combines TRBV6-5 with TRBJ2-1; 7 bases agree with TRBD2. This TCR was sampled from a man aged 30-40 years in good health. The sample comprised memory CD4+ T cells sorted from blood. Subset: CD45RA-negative fraction. The CDR3 loop is CASIKGGSNEQFF. Here the CDR3 DNA reads TGTGCCAGCATAAAGGGAGGGTCCAATGAGCAGTTCTTC.